This passage covers 10 T cell receptor beta chains from one sample sequenced in a study of post-analysis software for immune sequencing data (dated by TCRdb to 2015 to 2017). These TCRs are of unknown antigen specificity. Libraries were made using PCR. Instrument on record: Illumina HiSeq 2500. To reduce PCR and sequencing biases, unique molecular identifiers were incorporated into the TCR beta cDNA libraries. TCRdb reworked the public reads: Q25 trimming with fastp, MiXCR clone assembly, productive beta chains retained. Duplicate CDR3 protein sequences are folded into a single record with the most common DNA and genes. This sample is represented by roughly 800,000 distinct CDR3 sequences; more than 45% of them were singletons. The top ten clonotypes cover roughly 4.4% of the sample. Results the study describes overall, beyond this receptor: Patients showed significantly higher frequencies than controls for a handful of TRBV segments, among them TRBV5-6, TRBV5-1 and TRBV20-1.

What was sequenced was blood. Receptors originate from a girl between 10 and 17 years old with multiple sclerosis.

This chain links TRBV19 with TRBJ1-2; 10 positions agree with TRBD1. The germline V gene encodes CDR1 LNHDA and CDR2 SQIVND (reference sequence). The CDR3 consists of 15 residues. V lost 4 bases to trimming and J lost 4 bases; unmatched junction nucleotides: 6. The CDR3 coding sequence is TGTGCCAGTAGTAACCCGGACAGGGGGGCCTATGGCTACACCTTC. Translated: CASSNPDRGAYGYTF.

On this clonotype itself: Since no conserved phenylalanine or tryptophan closes the CDR3, a read error is the likely cause. The chain recombines TRBV5-1 with TRBJ2-3; 8 bases are a match to TRBD1. V trimming: 0 bases; J trimming: 7 bases; junction bases outside the gene matches: 13. The CDR3 spans 17 residues. Germline V CDR1 and CDR2: SGHRS, YFSETQ. CDR3 DNA sequence: TGCGCCAGCAGCTTGGGCTCGGGACAGGTCGACGTAAATACGCAGTATTTG. Protein sequence: CASSLGSGQVDVNTQYL.

This clonotype was observed a handful of times. J is TRBJ1-1 and V is TRBV27; 8 bases map to TRBD1. The CDR3 consists of 14 residues. Germline assignment: CDR1 MNHEY and CDR2 SMNVEV (reference sequence). V lost 5 bases, J lost 4 bases, and 6 bases stayed unmatched. The CDR3 DNA reads as TGTGCCAGCAGTCACAGGGGGGTAGTCACTGAAGCTTTCTTT. Its protein product is CASSHRGVVTEAFF.

This CDR3 is CSVGTVYEQYF. Here the CDR3 DNA reads TGCAGCGTTGGGACAGTTTACGAGCAGTACTTC. The genes are TRBV29-1 and TRBJ2-7, with TRBD1 as a possible D gene (6 bases). This CDR3 has 11 amino acids. The ends were cut back, 4 bases at V and 4 bases at J, with 8 bases in the middle. Germline V CDR1 and CDR2: SQVTM, ANQGSEA.

The rearrangement uses TRBV3-1 and TRBJ1-4; D call uncertain. Trimming cost V 3 bases and J 5 bases, with 16 bases left between them. CDR3 length: 16 amino acids. CDR1 is LGHDT and CDR2 is YNNKEL in the germline V gene (reference sequence). CDR3 nucleotide sequence: TGTGCCAGCAGCCAGGGTAGTCCGGATGGGAATGAAAAACTGTTTTTT. Translated, it gives CASSQGSPDGNEKLFF. Full variable domain (outside the CDR3, taken from reference TRBV3-1 and TRBJ1-4): DTAVSQTPKYLVTQMGNDKSIKCEQNLGHDTMYWYKQDSKKFLKIMFSYNNKELIINETVPNRFSPKSPDKAHLNLHINSLELGDSAVYFCASSQGSPDGNEKLFFGSGTQLSVL.

The V and J genes are TRBV29-1 and TRBJ2-1; the D is unclear. The V and J ends lost 4 bases and 8 bases respectively, with 18 bases between them. CDR1 is SQVTM and CDR2 is ANQGSEA in the germline V gene. The CDR3 runs to 14 residues. This chain's CDR3 is CSVAVPSGPHEQFF. The CDR3, as DNA: TGCAGCGTTGCCGTGCCTAGTGGGCCGCATGAGCAGTTCTTC.

This clonotype was recorded a few times. The chain is built from TRBV30 and TRBJ2-3; D might be TRBD2 (5 bases). The germline V gene has CDR1 GTSNPN and CDR2 SVGIG (reference sequence). Trimming stripped 3 bases from V and 9 bases from J, with 16 bases between. The CDR3 has 13 residues. The CDR3 is CAWRGRVGETQYF. The CDR3 coding sequence is TGTGCCTGGAGAGGTCGCGTGGGAGAGACGCAGTATTTT. The variable domain in full, with the rest retrieved from reference TRBV30 and TRBJ2-3, is SQTIHQWPATLVQPVGSPLSLECTVEGTSNPNLYWYRQAAGRGLQLLFYSVGIGQISSEVPQNLSASRPQDRQFILSSKKLLLSDSGFYLCAWRGRVGETQYFGPGTRLTVL.

The rearrangement joins TRBV7-3 to TRBJ1-1, with 10 bases fitting TRBD1. With V trimmed by 4 bases and J by 5 bases, 4 bases remained unmatched. The CDR3 sequence is 14 residues long. Germline CDR1 SGHTA, CDR2 FQGTGA. This chain's CDR3 is CASSSDRGSTEAFF. In DNA, the CDR3 is TGTGCCAGCAGCTCGGACAGGGGGAGTACTGAAGCTTTCTTT. Drawing the rest from reference TRBV7-3 and TRBJ1-1, the complete variable domain is GAGVSQTPSNKVTEKGKYVELRCDPISGHTALYWYRQSLGQGPEFLIYFQGTGAADDSGLPNDRFFAVRPEGSVSTLKIQRTERGDSAVYLCASSSDRGSTEAFFGQGTRLTVV.

In DNA form, the CDR3 reads TGTGCCACCAGCAGCGGGGGGGACTCGGGAGATGAGCAGTTCTTC. Its protein is CATSSGGDSGDEQFF. The rearrangement joins TRBV15 to TRBJ2-1, with TRBD2 identical over 8 bases. This CDR3 contains 15 residues. The V gene end was trimmed by 3 bases and the J gene end by 8 bases; junction bases not matched to a gene: 9. Germline V gene lookup returns CDR1 LNHNV and CDR2 YYDKDF (reference sequence). The variable domain in full, with the rest retrieved from reference TRBV15 and TRBJ2-1, is DAMVIQNPRYQVTQFGKPVTLSCSQTLNHNVMYWYQQKSSQAPKLLFHYYDKDFNNEADTPDNFQSRRPNTSFCFLDIRSPGLGDTAMYLCATSSGGDSGDEQFFGPGTRLTVL.

The CDR3 loop is CASTQGQGLPETQYF. The CDR3 DNA is TGTGCCAGCACCCAGGGACAGGGACTTCCGGAGACCCAGTACTTC. The V and J genes are TRBV6-1 and TRBJ2-5; 9 bases match TRBD1. This CDR3 is built from 15 residues. V gave up 7 bases and J gave up 5 bases; unmatched junction bases: 11. Per the germline V gene, CDR1 is MNHNS and CDR2 is SASEGT.